This paragraph covers one T cell receptor beta chain sequence. The source material, RNA transcripts, was used to amplify TCR beta CDR3 regions. During a first-round RT-PCR of the TCR CDR3, the HTBI primer set was used. TCRdb re-derived calls from the multiplex PCR reads in MiXCR, one entry per CDR3 protein. The sample includes about 400,000 distinct CDR3 sequences, 15% seen only once; the top ten take over 25%. This sample is drawn from a study of T cells in Graves' hyperthyroidism and ophthalmopathy. No ophthalmopathy progression within 18 months constituted stable Graves' hyperthyroidism. Exclusion of a patient resulted from uncontrolled infection, other autoimmune disease, pregnancy or lactation. Diagnoses were established using clinical symptoms, serum thyroxine and TRAb, thyroid ultrasound and orbital computed tomography. PBMCs were sourced from roughly 9.3 ml fresh peripheral blood. Deletions cut 1 base from V and 2 bases from J, with 13 bases between. Germline assignment: CDR1 DFQATT and CDR2 SNEGSKA (reference sequence). The CDR3 is 15 residues long.

Sequences were obtained from blood. This clonotype originated in a woman under 40 with Graves' hyperthyroidism. V and J are TRBV20-1 and TRBJ2-3, with TRBD2 as a possible D gene (5 bases). The CDR3 protein is CSARGSADSTDTQYF. The DNA for the CDR3 is TGCAGTGCTAGAGGTTCGGCGGACTCCACAGATACGCAGTATTTT.